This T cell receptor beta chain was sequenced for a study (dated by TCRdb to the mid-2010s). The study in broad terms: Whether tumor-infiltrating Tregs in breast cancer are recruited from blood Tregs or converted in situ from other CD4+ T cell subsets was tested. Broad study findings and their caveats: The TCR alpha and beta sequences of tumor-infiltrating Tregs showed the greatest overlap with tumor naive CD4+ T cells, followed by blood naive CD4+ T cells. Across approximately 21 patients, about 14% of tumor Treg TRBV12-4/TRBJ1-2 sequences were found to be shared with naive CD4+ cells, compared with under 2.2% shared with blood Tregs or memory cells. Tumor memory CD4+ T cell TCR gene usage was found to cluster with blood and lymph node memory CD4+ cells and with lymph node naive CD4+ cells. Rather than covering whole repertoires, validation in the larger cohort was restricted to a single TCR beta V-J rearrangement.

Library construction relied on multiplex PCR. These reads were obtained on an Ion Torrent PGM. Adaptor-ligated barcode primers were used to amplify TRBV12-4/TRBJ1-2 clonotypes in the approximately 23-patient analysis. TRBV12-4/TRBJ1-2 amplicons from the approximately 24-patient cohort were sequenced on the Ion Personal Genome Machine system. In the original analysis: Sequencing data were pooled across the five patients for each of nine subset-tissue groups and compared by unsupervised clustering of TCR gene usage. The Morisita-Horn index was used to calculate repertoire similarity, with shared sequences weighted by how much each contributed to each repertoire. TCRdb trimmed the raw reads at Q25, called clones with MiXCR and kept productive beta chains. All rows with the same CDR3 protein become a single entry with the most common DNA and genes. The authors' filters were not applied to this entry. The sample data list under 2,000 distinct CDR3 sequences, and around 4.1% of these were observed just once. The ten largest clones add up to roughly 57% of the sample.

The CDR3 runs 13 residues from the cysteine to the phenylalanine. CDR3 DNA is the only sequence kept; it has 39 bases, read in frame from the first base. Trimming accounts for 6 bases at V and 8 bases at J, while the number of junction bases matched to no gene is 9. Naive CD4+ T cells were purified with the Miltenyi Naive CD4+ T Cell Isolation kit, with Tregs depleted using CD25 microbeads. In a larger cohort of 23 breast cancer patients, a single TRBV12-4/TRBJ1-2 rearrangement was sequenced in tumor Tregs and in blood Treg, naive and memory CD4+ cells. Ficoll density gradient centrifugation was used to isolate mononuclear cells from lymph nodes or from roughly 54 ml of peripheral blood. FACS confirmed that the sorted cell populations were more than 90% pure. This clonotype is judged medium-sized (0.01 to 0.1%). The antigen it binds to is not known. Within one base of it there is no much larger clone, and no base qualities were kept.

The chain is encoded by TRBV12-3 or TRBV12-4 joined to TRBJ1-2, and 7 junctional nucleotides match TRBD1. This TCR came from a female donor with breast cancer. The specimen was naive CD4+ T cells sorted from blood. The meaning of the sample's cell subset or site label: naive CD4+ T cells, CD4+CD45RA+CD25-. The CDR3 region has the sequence CASSRDRERGYTF. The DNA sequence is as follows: TGTGCCAGCAGCCGAGACAGGGAGAGAGGCTACACCTTC.